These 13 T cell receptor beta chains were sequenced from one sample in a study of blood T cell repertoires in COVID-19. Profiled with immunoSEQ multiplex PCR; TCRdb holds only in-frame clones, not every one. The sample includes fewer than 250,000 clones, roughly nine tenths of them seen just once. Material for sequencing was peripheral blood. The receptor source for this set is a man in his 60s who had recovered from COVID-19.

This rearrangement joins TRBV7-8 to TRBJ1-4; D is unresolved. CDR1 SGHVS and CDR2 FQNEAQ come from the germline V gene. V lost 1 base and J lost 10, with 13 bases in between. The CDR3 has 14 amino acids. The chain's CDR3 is CASSLGQTGRKLFF. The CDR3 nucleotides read TGTGCCAGCAGCTTAGGTCAAACTGGTCGAAAACTGTTTTTT. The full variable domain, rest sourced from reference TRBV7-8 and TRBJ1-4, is GAGVSQSPRYKVAKRGQDVALRCDPISGHVSLFWYQQALGQGPEFLTYFQNEAQLDKSGLPSDRFFAERPEGSVSTLKIQRTQQEDSAVYLCASSLGQTGRKLFFGSGTQLSVL.

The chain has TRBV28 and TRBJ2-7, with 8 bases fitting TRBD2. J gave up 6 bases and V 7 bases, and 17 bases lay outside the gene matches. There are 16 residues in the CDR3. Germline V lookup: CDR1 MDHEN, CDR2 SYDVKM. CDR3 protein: CASNLSGTRRGVEQYF. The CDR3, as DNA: TGTGCCAGCAACCTTTCCGGGACTAGGAGGGGCGTCGAGCAGTACTTC.

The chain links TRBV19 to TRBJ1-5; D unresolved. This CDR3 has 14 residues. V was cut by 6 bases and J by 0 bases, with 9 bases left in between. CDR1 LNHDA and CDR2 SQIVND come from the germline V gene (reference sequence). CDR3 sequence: CASSRTDSNQPQHF. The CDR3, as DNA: TGTGCCAGTAGCCGAACAGATAGCAATCAGCCCCAGCATTTT.

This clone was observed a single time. The CDR3 nucleotides are TGTGCCAGCAGAAAAACAGGGGCGAGCTCCTACAATGAGCAGTTCTTC. It encodes CASRKTGASSYNEQFF. This chain joins TRBV2 and TRBJ2-1; 7 bases are a match to TRBD1. With V trimmed by 6 bases and J by 0 bases, 8 bases remained unmatched. This CDR3 spans 16 amino acids. Germline V gene sequence: CDR1 SNHLY, CDR2 FYNNEI. Together with reference TRBV2 and TRBJ2-1, the CDR3 gives the full variable domain: EPEVTQTPSHQVTQMGQEVILRCVPISNHLYFYWYRQILGQKVEFLVSFYNNEISEKSEIFDDQFSVERPDGSNFTLKIRSTKLEDSAMYFCASRKTGASSYNEQFFGPGTRLTVL.

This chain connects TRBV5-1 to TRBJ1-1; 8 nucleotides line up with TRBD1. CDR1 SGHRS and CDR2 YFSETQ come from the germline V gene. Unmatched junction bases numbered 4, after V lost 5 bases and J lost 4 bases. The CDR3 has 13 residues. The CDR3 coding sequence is TGCGCCAGCAGAAAACAGGGGGGCACTGAAGCTTTCTTT. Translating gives CASRKQGGTEAFF.

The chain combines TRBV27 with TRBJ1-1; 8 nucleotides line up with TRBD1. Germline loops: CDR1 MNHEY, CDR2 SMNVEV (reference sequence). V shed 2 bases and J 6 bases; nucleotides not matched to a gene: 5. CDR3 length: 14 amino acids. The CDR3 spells CASSLVRGQPEAFF. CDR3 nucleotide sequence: TGTGCCAGCAGTTTAGTCAGGGGGCAACCTGAAGCTTTCTTT.

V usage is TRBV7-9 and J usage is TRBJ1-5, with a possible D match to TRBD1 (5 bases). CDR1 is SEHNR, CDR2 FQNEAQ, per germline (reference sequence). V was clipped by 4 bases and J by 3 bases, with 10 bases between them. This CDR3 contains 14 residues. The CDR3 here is CASSSQGINQPQHF. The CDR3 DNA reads TGTGCCAGCAGCTCGCAGGGAATCAATCAGCCCCAGCATTTT.

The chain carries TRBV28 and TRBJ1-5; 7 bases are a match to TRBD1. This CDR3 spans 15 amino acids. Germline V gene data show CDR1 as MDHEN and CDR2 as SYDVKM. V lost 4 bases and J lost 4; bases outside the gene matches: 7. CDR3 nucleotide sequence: TGTGCCAGCAGTTCTGGGGTCAGGGGGAATCAGCCCCAGCATTTT. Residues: CASSSGVRGNQPQHF.

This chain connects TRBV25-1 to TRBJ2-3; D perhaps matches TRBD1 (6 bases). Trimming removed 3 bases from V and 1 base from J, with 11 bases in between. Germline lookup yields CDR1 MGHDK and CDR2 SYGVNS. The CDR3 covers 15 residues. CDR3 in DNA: TGTGCCAGCAGTGAGACAGGTATCGGCACAGATACGCAGTATTTT. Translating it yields CASSETGIGTDTQYF.

Written as DNA, the CDR3 is TGTGCCAGCAGTCCCAGACTCTTCCCCACAGATACGCAGTATTTT. Its translation: CASSPRLFPTDTQYF. This chain links TRBV27 with TRBJ2-3, with D uncertain. In germline, CDR1 is MNHEY, CDR2 SMNVEV (reference sequence). This CDR3 spans 15 amino acids. V gave up 5 bases and J gave up 2 bases, with 14 bases separating them.

This CDR3 is CASSFLSTGQPQHF. DNA for the CDR3: TGTGCCAGCAGTTTCTTATCGACAGGCCAGCCCCAGCATTTT. The genes are TRBV6-2 or TRBV6-3 and TRBJ1-5, with D possibly matching TRBD1 (6 bases). Germline V gene lookup returns CDR1 MNHEY and CDR2 SVGEGT. The length of the CDR3 is 14 residues. V was shortened by 4 bases and J by 7 bases, with 14 bases between the two germline ends.

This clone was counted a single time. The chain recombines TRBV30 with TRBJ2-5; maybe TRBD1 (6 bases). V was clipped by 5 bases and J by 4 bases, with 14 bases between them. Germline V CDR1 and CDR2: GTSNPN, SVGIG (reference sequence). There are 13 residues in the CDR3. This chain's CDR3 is CAWSQGRVETQYF. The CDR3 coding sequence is TGTGCCTGGTCACAGGGTCGAGTAGAGACCCAGTACTTC.

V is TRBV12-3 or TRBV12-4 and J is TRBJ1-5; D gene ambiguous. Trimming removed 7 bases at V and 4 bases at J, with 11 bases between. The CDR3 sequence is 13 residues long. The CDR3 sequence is CASKGRENQPQHF. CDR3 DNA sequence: TGTGCCAGCAAAGGACGGGAAAATCAGCCCCAGCATTTT.